This TCR beta chain was retrieved from a study of long-term antiretroviral therapy in people with HIV (dated by TCRdb to between 2020 and 2023). General notes on the study: The earliest samples were collected about a decade before the 2015 WHO recommendation for immediate ART, when ART was typically delayed until CD4 counts fell. Among the 30 or so participants with HIV, around 10 were female. From some 28 adults with confirmed HIV infection, the cohort provided 150 to 200 cryopreserved PBMC samples, gathered serially across a mean of around 6 years (range 1-12). This retrospective serial study examined whether starting ART and sustained HIV suppression were associated with changes in the composition and diversity of the TRB repertoire in peripheral blood. No cross-contamination during QIAcube processing was shown when test extractions of a monoclonal T-cell line were performed alongside about 30 polyclonal samples. The study at large found these results: HIV repertoires had narrower CDR3 length ranges than controls, and the network structure suggested an antigen-experienced repertoire that shifted only slightly toward naive after ART. The samples were dated from the mid-2000s to the late 2010s, and the ART regimens that were used may be less effective than current ART regimens. A significant increase in TRB diversity was found to be associated with ART initiation, although TRB diversity was observed to remain significantly below that of transplant donor controls even after long-term ART. Expanded TRB clones identified before ART initiation dominated the repertoire across all time points, though the dominance fluctuated and decreased in many PLHIV after ART. Inferences about post-ART repertoire changes were limited because no data were available on ART adherence, viral resistance or therapy changes. Because pre-ART samples had limited cell numbers, unsorted PBMC were profiled rather than sorted CD4+ and CD8+ T cells. Limited PBMC availability meant only the TCR beta chain was sequenced, without alpha chain pairing.

On this clone: Its antigen is unknown. No much larger clone exists at a distance of one base, and base qualities are not known.

Inclusion was restricted to participants for whom at least one PBMC sample before ART initiation and at least two post-ART samples were available. Every participant with HIV received treatment in the United States of America. Before DNA extraction, cryopreserved samples containing about 1-10 million PBMC were thawed and washed. At the time of the earliest PBMC sample, participants with HIV were aged between roughly 20 and 55 years. Per participant, PBMC samples came from 1-4 timepoints prior to ART initiation and 2-8 timepoints following ART initiation, for a median of 7 samples. Serial HIV viral load, CD4+ T-cell count, ART history and demographic data were obtained for every participant. Genomic DNA was extracted from unsorted PBMC with a Qiagen kit on a QIAcube, with processing performed in batches of 12 samples. The immunoSEQ hsTCRB v3.0 assay was used at survey level resolution to sequence the TRB variable region. TRB sequencing targeted a depth of about 40,000-50,000 T-cell genomes per sample. Pooled TRB libraries were sequenced on an Illumina MiSeq with a v3 150-cycle kit. The study's processing was this. Analysis of repertoires was carried out in R inside a reproducible Nextflow workflow spanning QC, data transformation and analysis. LymphoSeq2, an R package for AIRR-Seq data exploration, was used to implement custom analyses. After excluding a handful of samples that yielded fewer than 5000 total TRB sequences, roughly 190 HIV repertoires remained for analysis. Among the approximately 180 retained HIV repertoires, some 57 were collected before ART initiation and 120 to 130 were collected after ART initiation. Repertoires were downsampled to 5000 TRB nucleotide sequences, with summary statistics averaged over 100 downsampling iterations. Only TRB sequences with CDR3 regions of at least seven amino acids were retained for analysis. Two measures captured diversity: a Shannon entropy-derived clonality score and the Gini coefficient. Repertoire networks linked the top 5000 CDR3 amino acid sequences whenever two sequences differed by an edit distance of one. For TRB CDR3 amino acid sequences, GLIPH2 was used to predict antigen specificity groups and MHC restriction. To flag known associations with CMV, EBV, HIV or tissue antigens, CDR3 amino acid sequences were compared against VDJdb and McPAS-TCR. Pre-ART, post-ART and control groups were compared with Wilcoxon signed-rank tests and Holm-Bonferroni correction. TCRdb limited this immuneACCESS table to in-frame rearrangements with V and J called. A share of clones is missing; checked studies link under half to unresolved V genes, and the rest is unexplained. The V and J calls and clone size were taken over from that table, and D and trimming were inferred from the DNA. Within this sample are 15,000 to 20,000 clones, with about 91% of them counted one time only. The top ten hold approximately 4.2% of the sample.

The CDR3 goes from the cysteine to the phenylalanine over 12 residues. Of all the DNA, just the CDR3 is kept, 36 bases in frame from base 1. Looking up the germline V gene (reference sequence) yields CDR1 LNHDA and CDR2 SQIVND. V and J lose 5 bases and 5 bases, and a span of 9 bases separates them. The V and J segments used are TRBV19 and TRBJ2-5, with the D gene call left open. Sequenced material: unsorted PBMCs, taken 2.1 years after starting antiretroviral therapy. The sequence was collected from a young man with HIV. Here is the DNA: TGTGCCAGTAGTCGGGTGGGGGAGACCCAGTACTTC. This codes for CASSRVGETQYF.